The entry that follows covers one T cell receptor (beta chain) sequence. The sample originates from a study of blood T cell repertoires in COVID-19. The CDR3 has 14 residues. CDR1 is SGHRS and CDR2 is YFSETQ in the germline V gene. With V trimmed by 5 bases and J by 4 bases, 4 bases remained unmatched. Libraries were prepared by immunoSEQ multiplex PCR; TCRdb keeps only in-frame clonotypes and omits some of them. The profile covers tens of thousands of clones, with around 90% appearing a single time and roughly 15% taken by the ten largest. This receptor was taken from a male donor with acute or convalescent COVID-19. The chain employs TRBV5-1 and TRBJ1-2; 11 bases fit TRBD1. Sequencing was carried out using peripheral blood. The CDR3 DNA is TGCGCCAGCAGGGCCGGGACAGGGGGCTATGGCTACACCTTC. Amino acid sequence: CASRAGTGGYGYTF.